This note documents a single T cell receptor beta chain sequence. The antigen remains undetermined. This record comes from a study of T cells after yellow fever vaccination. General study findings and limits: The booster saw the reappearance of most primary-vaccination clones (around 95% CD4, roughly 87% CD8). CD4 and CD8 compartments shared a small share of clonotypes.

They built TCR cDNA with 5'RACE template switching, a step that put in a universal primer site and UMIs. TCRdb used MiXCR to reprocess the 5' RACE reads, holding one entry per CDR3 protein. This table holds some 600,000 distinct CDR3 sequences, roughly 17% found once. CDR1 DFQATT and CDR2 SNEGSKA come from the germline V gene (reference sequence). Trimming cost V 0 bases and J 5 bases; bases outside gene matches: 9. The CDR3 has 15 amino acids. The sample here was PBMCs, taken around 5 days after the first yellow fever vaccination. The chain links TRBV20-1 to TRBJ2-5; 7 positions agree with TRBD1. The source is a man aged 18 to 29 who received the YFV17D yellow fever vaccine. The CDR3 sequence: CSARDPSRGRETQYF. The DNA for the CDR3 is TGCAGTGCTAGAGATCCTTCGAGGGGGCGTGAGACCCAGTACTTC.